Here is one T cell receptor (beta chain) with its context. The antigen remains unidentified. The V end lost 1 base, the J end lost 5 bases, and 6 bases lay between the germline ends. CDR1 and CDR2 from the germline V gene are MNHEY and SVGAGI. CDR3 length equals 14 residues. The data originate from a study of blood T cells in healthy people across ages. Study outcomes and limitations: Age advanced and TCR beta diversity per million T cells fell, roughly linearly.

Ten milliliters of peripheral blood were drawn from each donor. For the second PCR, which ran for about 7 to 11 cycles, a sample-barcoded 5' primer and a J-beta primer mix were used. All cDNA molecules were each tagged by a template-switch adaptor with 12 random nucleotides. TCRdb recomputed calls from the 5' RACE reads with MiXCR, one row per CDR3 protein. This sample carries around 1,000,000 distinct CDR3 sequences, around 25% of them seen once, and the ten largest clones take less than 0.85%. These records were also assigned to another study, of T cells of mothers and their children.

The chain couples TRBV6-5 to TRBJ1-6; no clear D gene. The sequenced sample consisted of blood. This TCR was recovered from a girl aged 2 to 9 in good health. The CDR3 region has the DNA TGTGCCAGCAGTTACTACCTGGATAATTCACCCCTCCACTTT. Translating gives CASSYYLDNSPLHF.